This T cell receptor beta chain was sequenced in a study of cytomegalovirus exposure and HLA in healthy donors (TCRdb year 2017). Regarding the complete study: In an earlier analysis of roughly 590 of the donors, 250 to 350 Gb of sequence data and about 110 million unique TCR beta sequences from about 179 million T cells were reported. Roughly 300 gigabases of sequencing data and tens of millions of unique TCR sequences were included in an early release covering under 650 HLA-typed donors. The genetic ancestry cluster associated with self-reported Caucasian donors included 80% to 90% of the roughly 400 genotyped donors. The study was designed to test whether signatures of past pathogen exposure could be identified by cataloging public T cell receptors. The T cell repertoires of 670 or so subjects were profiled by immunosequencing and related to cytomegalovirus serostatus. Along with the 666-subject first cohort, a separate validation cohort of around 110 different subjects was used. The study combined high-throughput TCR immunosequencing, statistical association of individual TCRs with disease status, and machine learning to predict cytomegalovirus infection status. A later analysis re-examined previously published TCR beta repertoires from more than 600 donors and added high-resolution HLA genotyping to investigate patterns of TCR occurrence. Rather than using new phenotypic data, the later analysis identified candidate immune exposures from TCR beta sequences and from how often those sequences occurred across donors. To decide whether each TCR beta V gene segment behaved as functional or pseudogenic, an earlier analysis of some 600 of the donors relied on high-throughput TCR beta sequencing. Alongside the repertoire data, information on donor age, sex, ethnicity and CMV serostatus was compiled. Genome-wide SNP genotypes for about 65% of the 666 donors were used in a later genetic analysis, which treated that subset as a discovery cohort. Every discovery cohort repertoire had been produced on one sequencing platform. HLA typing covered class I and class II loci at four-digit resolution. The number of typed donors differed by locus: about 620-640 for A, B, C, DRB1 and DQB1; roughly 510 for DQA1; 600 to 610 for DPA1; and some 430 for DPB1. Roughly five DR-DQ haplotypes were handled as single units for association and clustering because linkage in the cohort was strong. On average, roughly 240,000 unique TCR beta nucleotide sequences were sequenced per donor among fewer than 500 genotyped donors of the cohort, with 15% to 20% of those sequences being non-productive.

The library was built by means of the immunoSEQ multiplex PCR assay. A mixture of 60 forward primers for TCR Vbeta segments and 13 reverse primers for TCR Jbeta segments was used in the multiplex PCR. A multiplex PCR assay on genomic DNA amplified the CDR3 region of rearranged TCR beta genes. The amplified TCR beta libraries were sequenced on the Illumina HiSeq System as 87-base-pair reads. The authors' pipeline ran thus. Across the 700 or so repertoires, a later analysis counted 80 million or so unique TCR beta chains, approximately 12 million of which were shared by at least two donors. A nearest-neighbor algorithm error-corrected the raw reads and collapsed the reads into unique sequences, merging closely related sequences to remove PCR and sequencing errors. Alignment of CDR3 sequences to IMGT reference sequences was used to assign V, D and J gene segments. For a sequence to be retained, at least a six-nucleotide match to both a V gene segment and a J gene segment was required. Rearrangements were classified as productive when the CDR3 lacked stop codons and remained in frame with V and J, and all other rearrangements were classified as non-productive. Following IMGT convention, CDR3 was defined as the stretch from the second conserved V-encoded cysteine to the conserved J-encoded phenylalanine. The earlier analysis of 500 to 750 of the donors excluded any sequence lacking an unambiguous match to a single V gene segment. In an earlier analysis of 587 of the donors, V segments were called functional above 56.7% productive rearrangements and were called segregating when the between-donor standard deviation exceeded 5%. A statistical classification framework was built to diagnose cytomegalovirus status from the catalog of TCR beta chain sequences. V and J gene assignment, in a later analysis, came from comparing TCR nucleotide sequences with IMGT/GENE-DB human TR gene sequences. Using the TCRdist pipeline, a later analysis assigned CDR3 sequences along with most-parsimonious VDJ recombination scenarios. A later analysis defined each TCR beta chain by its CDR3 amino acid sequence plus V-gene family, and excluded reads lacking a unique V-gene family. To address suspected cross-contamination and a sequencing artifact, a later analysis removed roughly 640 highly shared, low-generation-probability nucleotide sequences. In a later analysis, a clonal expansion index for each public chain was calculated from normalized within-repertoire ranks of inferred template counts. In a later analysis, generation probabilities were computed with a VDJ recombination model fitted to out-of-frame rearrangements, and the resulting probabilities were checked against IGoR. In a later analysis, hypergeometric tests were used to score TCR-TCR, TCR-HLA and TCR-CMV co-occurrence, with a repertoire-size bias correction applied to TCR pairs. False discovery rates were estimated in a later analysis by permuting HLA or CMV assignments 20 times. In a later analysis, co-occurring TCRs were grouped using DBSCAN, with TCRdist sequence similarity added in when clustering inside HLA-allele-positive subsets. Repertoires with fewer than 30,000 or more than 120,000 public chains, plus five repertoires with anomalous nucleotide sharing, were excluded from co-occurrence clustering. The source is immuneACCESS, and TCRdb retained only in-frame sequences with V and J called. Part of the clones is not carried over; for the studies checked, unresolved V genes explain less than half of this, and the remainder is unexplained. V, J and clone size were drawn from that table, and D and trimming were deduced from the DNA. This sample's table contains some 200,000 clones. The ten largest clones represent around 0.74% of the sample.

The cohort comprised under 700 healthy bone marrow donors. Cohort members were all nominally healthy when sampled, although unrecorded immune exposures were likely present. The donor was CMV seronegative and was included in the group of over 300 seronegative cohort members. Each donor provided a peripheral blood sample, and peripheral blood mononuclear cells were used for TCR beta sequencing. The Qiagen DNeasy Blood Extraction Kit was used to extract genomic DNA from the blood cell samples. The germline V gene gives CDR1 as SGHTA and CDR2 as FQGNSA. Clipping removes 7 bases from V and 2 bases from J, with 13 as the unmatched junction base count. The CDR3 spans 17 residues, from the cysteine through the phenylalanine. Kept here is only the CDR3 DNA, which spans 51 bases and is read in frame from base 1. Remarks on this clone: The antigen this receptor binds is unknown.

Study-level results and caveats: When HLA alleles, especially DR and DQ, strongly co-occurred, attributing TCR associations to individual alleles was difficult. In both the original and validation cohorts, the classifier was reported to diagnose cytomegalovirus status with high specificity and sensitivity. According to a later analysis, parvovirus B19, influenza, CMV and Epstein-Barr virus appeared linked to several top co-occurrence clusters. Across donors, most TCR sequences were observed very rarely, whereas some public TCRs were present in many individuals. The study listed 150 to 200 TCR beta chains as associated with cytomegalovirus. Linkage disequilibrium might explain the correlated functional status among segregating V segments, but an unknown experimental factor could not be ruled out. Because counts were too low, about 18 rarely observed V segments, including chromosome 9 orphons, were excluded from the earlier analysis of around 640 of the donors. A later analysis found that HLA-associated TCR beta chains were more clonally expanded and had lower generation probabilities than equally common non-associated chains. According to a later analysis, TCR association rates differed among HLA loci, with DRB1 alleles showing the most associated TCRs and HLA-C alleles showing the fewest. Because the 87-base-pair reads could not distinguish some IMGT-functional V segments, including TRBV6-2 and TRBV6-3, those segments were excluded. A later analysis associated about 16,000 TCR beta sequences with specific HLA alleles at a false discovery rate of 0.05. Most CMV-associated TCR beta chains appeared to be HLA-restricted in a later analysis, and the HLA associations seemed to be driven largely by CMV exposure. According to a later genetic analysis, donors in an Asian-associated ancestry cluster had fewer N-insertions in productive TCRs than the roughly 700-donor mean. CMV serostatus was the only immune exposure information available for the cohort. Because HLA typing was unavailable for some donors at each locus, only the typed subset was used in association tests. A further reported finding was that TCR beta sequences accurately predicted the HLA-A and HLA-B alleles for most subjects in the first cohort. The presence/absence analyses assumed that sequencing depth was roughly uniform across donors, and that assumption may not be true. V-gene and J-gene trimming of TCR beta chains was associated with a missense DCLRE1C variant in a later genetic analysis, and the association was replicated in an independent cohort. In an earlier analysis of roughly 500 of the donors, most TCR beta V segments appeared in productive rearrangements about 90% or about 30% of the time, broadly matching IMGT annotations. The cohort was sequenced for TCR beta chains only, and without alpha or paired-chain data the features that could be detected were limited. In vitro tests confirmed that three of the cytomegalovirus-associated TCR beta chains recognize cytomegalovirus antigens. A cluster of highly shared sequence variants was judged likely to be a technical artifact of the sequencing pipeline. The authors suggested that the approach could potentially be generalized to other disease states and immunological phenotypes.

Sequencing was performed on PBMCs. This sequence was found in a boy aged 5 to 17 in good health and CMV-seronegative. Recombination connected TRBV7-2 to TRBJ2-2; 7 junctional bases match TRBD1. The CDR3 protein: CASTLPPGQLNTGELFF. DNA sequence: TGTGCCAGCACCCTACCCCCGGGACAGTTAAACACCGGGGAGCTGTTTTTT.